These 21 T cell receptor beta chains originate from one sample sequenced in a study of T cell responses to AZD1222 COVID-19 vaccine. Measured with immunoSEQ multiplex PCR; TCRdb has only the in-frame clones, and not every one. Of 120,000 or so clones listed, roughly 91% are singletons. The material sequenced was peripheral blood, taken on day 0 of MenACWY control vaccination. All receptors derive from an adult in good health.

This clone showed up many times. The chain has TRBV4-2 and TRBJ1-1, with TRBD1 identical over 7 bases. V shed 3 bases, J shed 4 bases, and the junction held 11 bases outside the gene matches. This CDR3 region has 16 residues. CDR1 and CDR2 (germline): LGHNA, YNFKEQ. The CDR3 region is CASSHTGARGSTEAFF. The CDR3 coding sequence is TGTGCCAGCAGCCACACAGGGGCTCGAGGGAGCACTGAAGCTTTCTTT.

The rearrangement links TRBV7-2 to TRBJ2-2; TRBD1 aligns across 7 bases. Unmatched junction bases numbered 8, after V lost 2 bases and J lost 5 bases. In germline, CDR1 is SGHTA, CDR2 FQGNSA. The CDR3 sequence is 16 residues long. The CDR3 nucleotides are TGTGCCAGCAGCTTAAGGGCGCGACAGGGTACCGGGGAGCTGTTTTTT. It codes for CASSLRARQGTGELFF.

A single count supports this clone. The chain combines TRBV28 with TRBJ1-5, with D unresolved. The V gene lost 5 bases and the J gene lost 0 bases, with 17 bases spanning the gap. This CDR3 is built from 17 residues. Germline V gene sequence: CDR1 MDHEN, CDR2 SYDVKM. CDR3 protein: CASSRQGWLVSNQPQHF. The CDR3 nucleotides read TGTGCCAGCAGTCGCCAAGGTTGGCTTGTTAGCAATCAGCCCCAGCATTTT.

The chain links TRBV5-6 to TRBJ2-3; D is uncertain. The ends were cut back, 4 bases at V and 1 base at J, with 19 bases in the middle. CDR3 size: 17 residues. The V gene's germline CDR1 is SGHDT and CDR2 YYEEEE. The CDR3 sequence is CASSPKGFWLGTDTQYF. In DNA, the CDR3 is TGTGCCAGCAGCCCCAAGGGCTTCTGGCTTGGCACAGATACGCAGTATTTT.

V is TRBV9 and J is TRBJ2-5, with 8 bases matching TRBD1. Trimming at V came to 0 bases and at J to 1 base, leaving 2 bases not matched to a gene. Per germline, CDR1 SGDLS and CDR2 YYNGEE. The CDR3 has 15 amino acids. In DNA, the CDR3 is TGTGCCAGCAGCGTAGCGGGACAGGTCCAAGAGACCCAGTACTTC. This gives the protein CASSVAGQVQETQYF.

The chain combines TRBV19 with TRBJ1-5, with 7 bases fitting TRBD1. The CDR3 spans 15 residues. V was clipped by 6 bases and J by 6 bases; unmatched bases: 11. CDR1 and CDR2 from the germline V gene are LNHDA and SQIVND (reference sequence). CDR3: CASRKKTGTVQPQHF. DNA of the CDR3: TGTGCCAGTAGGAAAAAGACAGGGACGGTTCAGCCCCAGCATTTT.

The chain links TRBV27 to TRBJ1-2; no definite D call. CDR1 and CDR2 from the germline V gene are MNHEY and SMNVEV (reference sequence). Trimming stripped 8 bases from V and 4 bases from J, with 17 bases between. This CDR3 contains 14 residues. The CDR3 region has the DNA TGTGCCAGCCGCCCTCGGGGAACCCCCTATGGCTACACCTTC. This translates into CASRPRGTPYGYTF.

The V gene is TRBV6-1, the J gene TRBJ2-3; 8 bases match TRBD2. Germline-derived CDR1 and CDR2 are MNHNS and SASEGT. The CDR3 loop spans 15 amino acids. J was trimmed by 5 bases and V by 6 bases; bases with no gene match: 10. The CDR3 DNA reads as TGTGCCAGCAGCTCGGGACTAGGGTATCGAGATACGCAGTATTTT. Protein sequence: CASSSGLGYRDTQYF.

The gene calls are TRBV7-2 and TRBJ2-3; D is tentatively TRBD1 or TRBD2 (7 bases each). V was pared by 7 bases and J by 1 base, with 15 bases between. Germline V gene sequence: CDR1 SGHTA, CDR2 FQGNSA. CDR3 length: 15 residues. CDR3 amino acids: CASTPQGGGTDTQYF. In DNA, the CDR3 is TGTGCCAGCACCCCCCAGGGGGGGGGCACAGATACGCAGTATTTT.

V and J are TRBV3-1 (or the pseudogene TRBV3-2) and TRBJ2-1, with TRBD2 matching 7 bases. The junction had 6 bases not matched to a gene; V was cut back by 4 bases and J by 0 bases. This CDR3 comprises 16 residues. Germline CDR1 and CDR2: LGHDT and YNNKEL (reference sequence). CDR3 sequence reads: CASSLEGGSSYNEQFF. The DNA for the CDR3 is TGTGCCAGCAGCCTAGAGGGCGGGAGCTCCTACAATGAGCAGTTCTTC.

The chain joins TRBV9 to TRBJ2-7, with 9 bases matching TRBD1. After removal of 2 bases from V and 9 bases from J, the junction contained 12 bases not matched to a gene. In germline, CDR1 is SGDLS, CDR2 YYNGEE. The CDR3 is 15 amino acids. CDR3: CASSVGGTGNTVQYF. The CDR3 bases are TGTGCCAGCAGCGTGGGGGGGACAGGGAATACGGTGCAGTACTTC.

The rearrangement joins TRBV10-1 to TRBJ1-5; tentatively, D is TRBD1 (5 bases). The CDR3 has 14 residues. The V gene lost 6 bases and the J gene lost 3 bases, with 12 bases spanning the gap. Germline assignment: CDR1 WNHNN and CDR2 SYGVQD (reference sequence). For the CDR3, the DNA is TGCGCCAGCAGCTTAGCGGGGGTCAATCAGCCCCAGCATTTT. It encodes CASSLAGVNQPQHF.

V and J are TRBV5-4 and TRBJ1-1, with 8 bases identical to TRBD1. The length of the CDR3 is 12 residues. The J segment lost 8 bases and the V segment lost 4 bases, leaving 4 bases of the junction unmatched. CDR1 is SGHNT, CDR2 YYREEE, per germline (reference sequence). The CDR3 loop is CASSGRDREAFF. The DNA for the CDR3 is TGTGCCAGCAGCGGCCGGGACAGGGAAGCTTTCTTT.

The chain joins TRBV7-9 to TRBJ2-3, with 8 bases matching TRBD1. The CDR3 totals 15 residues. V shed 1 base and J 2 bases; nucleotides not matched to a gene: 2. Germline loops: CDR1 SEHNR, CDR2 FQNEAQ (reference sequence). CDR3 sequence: CASSLGTGITDTQYF. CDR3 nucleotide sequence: TGTGCCAGCAGCTTAGGGACAGGGATCACAGATACGCAGTATTTT.

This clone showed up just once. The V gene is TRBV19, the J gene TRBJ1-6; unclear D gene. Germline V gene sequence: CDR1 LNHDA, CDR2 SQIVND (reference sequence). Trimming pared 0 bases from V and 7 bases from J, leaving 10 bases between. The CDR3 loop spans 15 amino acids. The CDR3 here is CASSIDNSVNSPLHF. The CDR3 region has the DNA TGTGCCAGTAGTATAGATAACTCAGTGAATTCACCCCTCCACTTT.

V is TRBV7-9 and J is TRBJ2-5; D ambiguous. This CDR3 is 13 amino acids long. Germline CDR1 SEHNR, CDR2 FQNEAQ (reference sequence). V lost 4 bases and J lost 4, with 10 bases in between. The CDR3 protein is CASSSPMAETQYF. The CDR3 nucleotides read TGTGCCAGCAGCTCCCCTATGGCAGAGACCCAGTACTTC.

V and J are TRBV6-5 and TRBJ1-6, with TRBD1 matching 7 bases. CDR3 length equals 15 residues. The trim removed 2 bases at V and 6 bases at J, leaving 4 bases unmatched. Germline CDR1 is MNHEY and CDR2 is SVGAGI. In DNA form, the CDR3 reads TGTGCCAGCAGTTACAGGGACAGAAGTAATTCACCCCTCCACTTT. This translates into CASSYRDRSNSPLHF.

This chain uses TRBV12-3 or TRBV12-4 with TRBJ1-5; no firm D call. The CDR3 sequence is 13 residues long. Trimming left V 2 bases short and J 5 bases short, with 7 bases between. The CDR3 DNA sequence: TGTGCCAGCAGTTTACGCCGAGATCAGCCCCAGCATTTT. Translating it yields CASSLRRDQPQHF.

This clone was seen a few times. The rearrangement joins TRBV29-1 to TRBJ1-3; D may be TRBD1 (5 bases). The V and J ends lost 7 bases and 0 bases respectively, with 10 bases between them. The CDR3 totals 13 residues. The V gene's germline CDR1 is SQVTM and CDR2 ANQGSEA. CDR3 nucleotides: TGCAGCGGGAGGGGAGACTCTGGAAACACCATATATTTT. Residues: CSGRGDSGNTIYF.

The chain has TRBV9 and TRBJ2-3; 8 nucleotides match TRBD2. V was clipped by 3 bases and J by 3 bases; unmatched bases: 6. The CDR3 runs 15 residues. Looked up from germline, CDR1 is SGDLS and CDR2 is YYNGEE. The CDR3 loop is CASSEGLVATDTQYF. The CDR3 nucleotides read TGTGCCAGCAGCGAGGGACTAGTAGCAACAGATACGCAGTATTTT.

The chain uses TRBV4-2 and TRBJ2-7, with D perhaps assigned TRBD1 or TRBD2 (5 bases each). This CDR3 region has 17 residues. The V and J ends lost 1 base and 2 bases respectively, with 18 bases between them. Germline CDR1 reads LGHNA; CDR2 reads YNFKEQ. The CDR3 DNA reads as TGTGCCAGCAGCCAAGTGGGGACGGAAGACTATCCCTACGAGCAGTACTTC. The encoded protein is CASSQVGTEDYPYEQYF.